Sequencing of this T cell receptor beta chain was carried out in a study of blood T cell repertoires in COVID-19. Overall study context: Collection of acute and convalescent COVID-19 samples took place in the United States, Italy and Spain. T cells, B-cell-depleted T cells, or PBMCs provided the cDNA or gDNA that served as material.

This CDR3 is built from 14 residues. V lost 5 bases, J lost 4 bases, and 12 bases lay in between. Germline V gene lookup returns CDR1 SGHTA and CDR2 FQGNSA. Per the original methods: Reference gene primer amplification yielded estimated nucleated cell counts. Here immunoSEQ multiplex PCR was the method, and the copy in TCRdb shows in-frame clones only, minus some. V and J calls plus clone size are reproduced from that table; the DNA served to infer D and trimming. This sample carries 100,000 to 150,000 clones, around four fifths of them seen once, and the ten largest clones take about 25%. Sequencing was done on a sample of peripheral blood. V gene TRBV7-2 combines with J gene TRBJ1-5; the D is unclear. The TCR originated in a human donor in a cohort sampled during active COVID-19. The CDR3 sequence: CASSPQTQNQPQHF. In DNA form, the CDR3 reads TGTGCCAGCAGCCCTCAGACACAGAATCAGCCCCAGCATTTT.